Listed here are 19 T cell receptor beta chains from one sample, sequenced in a study of cytomegalovirus exposure and HLA in healthy donors. TCRdb's copy holds only in-frame clones and misses some; the assay was immunoSEQ multiplex PCR. The table has 200,000 to 300,000 clones, around 91% seen once. The sequencing input was PBMCs. The receptors come from a woman under 40 in good health and CMV-seronegative.

This chain joins TRBV29-1 and TRBJ2-3; 12 nucleotides align to TRBD2. The CDR3 loop spans 13 amino acids. Germline CDR1 and CDR2: SQVTM and ANQGSEA. V was clipped by 5 bases and J by 6 bases; unmatched bases: 3. CDR3 DNA sequence: TGCAGCGTTACCGGACTAGCGGGGGATACGCAGTATTTT. Protein sequence: CSVTGLAGDTQYF.

The chain joins TRBV6-1 to TRBJ2-4, with a possible D match to TRBD2 (5 bases). Germline assignment: CDR1 MNHNS and CDR2 SASEGT. The CDR3 has 11 residues. V was pared by 4 bases and J by 10 bases, with 8 bases between. For the CDR3, the DNA is TGTGCCAGCAGTGGAGGGCTTATTCAGTACTTC. It encodes CASSGGLIQYF.

The V gene is TRBV4-1, the J gene TRBJ2-1; TRBD2 agrees at 8 bases. This CDR3 contains 18 residues. The germline CDR1 and CDR2 sequences are MGHRA and YSYEKL. The ends lost 6 bases at V and 4 bases at J; junction bases unmatched: 17. DNA for the CDR3: TGCGCCAGCAGTGAAGTGGTGGGACTAGTGAACCCTTACAATGAGCAGTTCTTC. This encodes CASSEVVGLVNPYNEQFF.

This clone was seen just once. The V and J genes are TRBV11-3 and TRBJ2-7; 9 nucleotides align to TRBD1. Trimming took 3 bases from V and 7 from J; bases not matched to a gene: 7. Germline-derived CDR1 and CDR2 are SGHNT and YENEEA. The CDR3 runs to 14 residues. CDR3 loop: CASSLGQGRREQYF. The CDR3, as DNA: TGTGCCAGCAGCTTGGGACAGGGACGAAGGGAGCAGTACTTC.

Notes on this clone: The identical CDR3 is also encoded by other nucleotide sequences in the sample. The V and J genes are TRBV29-1 and TRBJ2-3; no firm D call. V was pared by 6 bases and J by 4 bases, with 8 bases between. Germline CDR1 is SQVTM and CDR2 is ANQGSEA. This CDR3 spans 11 amino acids. The CDR3, as DNA: TGCAGCGTGGACCGGGCAGATACGCAGTATTTT. Its translation is CSVDRADTQYF.

The chain has TRBV6-6 and TRBJ2-1, with 8 bases aligning to TRBD2. The J segment lost 4 bases and the V segment lost 5 bases, leaving 7 bases of the junction unmatched. This CDR3 region has 15 residues. CDR1 and CDR2 from the germline V gene are MNHNY and SVGAGI (reference sequence). CDR3 sequence: CASSQRPSGYNEQFF. The CDR3 bases are TGTGCCAGCAGTCAGCGGCCTAGCGGGTACAATGAGCAGTTCTTC.

The V call is TRBV25-1, the J call TRBJ1-1, with D possibly TRBD1 on 6 matching bases. The CDR3 totals 14 residues. The V gene lost 0 bases and the J gene lost 6 bases, with 11 bases spanning the gap. Germline CDR1 MGHDK, CDR2 SYGVNS. The DNA for the CDR3 is TGTGCCAGCAGTGAATATCAGGGGATCGCTGAAGCTTTCTTT. As protein: CASSEYQGIAEAFF.

The chain joins TRBV28 to TRBJ2-7, with D maybe TRBD2 (6 bases). Looked up from germline, CDR1 is MDHEN and CDR2 is SYDVKM. V lost 6 bases to trimming and J lost 3 bases, with 15 bases between them. The CDR3 spans 14 residues. The CDR3 sequence: CASSHLAVIYEQYF. The CDR3 coding sequence is TGTGCCAGCAGCCATTTAGCGGTAATCTACGAGCAGTACTTC.

This clone was seen only a few times. V is TRBV6-1 and J is TRBJ1-1, with 8 positions matching TRBD1. J lost 4 bases, V lost 3 bases, and 7 bases had no gene match. There are 15 residues in the CDR3. The germline V gene has CDR1 MNHNS and CDR2 SASEGT. The CDR3 DNA reads as TGTGCCAGCAGTGACAGGGGGCGCGGGGCCACTGAAGCTTTCTTT. Amino acid sequence: CASSDRGRGATEAFF.

Only one count was recorded for this clone. This chain links TRBV5-6 with TRBJ1-1; the D gene is possibly TRBD1 (6 bases). Germline assignment: CDR1 SGHDT and CDR2 YYEEEE. The V gene lost 3 bases and the J gene lost 1 base, with 7 bases spanning the gap. The CDR3 loop spans 13 amino acids. CDR3 residues: CASSWGPNTEAFF. DNA for the CDR3: TGTGCCAGCAGCTGGGGGCCGAACACTGAAGCTTTCTTT.

V gene TRBV7-2 combines with J gene TRBJ2-7; D remains unclear. The CDR3 loop spans 16 amino acids. V was pared by 1 base and J by 2 bases, with 15 bases between. Germline lookup yields CDR1 SGHTA and CDR2 FQGNSA. The CDR3, as DNA: TGTGCCAGCAGCTTAGGGCCTCGTGGCAGCCCCTACGAGCAGTACTTC. Translation: CASSLGPRGSPYEQYF.

This clone occurred once. This sequence joins TRBV5-1 and TRBJ1-1; 9 nucleotides line up with TRBD1. Germline-derived CDR1 and CDR2 are SGHRS and YFSETQ. This CDR3 contains 15 residues. The trim removed 3 bases at V and 3 bases at J, leaving 6 bases unmatched. DNA of the CDR3: TGCGCCAGCAGCTCGCCCGGGACAGGGCACACTGAAGCTTTCTTT. Amino acids: CASSSPGTGHTEAFF.

The chain carries TRBV30 and TRBJ2-1; D uncertain. The CDR3 spans 13 residues. CDR1 is GTSNPN, CDR2 SVGIG, per germline (reference sequence). The V end was cut by 4 bases, the J end by 2 bases, with 9 bases between. CDR3 DNA: TGTGCCTGGACTCGGTCGGCCTACAATGAGCAGTTCTTC. Translated, it gives CAWTRSAYNEQFF.

The chain carries TRBV28 and TRBJ2-3; unclear D gene. Per the germline V gene, CDR1 is MDHEN and CDR2 is SYDVKM. The V end lost 7 bases, the J end lost 0 bases, and 11 bases lay between the germline ends. CDR3 length: 14 residues. CDR3 region: CASISSPSTDTQYF. The DNA for the CDR3 is TGTGCCAGCATTTCTAGTCCCAGCACAGATACGCAGTATTTT.

The V gene is TRBV6-1, the J gene TRBJ1-2, with D hard to call. Per germline, CDR1 MNHNS and CDR2 SASEGT. Trimming shortened V by 1 base and J by 8 bases, and 14 bases separated the two germline ends. This CDR3 has 14 residues. The CDR3 region is CASSEGGRSLGYTF. Written as DNA, the CDR3 is TGTGCCAGCAGTGAAGGCGGCAGGTCCTTGGGCTACACCTTC.

This chain joins TRBV6-5 and TRBJ2-7; TRBD2 matches at 10 bases. The V and J ends lost 3 bases and 4 bases, in that order; junction bases with no gene match: 9. This CDR3 region has 16 residues. Germline loops: CDR1 MNHEY, CDR2 SVGAGI. The CDR3 protein is CASSYHPASGSYEQYF. CDR3 coding DNA: TGTGCCAGCAGTTATCATCCGGCTAGCGGGAGTTACGAGCAGTACTTC.

The chain is built from TRBV27 and TRBJ1-1, with 8 bases fitting TRBD1. The V segment lost 6 bases and the J segment 5 bases; nucleotides outside the gene matches: 8. The CDR3 is made up of 14 amino acids. Germline CDR1 and CDR2: MNHEY and SMNVEV (reference sequence). The chain's CDR3 is CASSIGQGYTEAFF. CDR3 DNA sequence: TGTGCCAGCAGCATTGGACAGGGATATACTGAAGCTTTCTTT.

The chain combines TRBV19 with TRBJ2-7, with D possibly being TRBD2 (6 bases). The CDR3 length is 16 residues. Deletions cut 5 bases from V and 0 bases from J, with 17 bases between. CDR1 and CDR2 (germline): LNHDA, SQIVND (reference sequence). The CDR3, as DNA: TGTGCCAGTAGTGCTCAGGTCGGGACTCTCTCCTACGAGCAGTACTTC. Translating gives CASSAQVGTLSYEQYF.

The rearrangement joins TRBV28 to TRBJ1-1; D possibly corresponds to TRBD1 (5 bases). The CDR3 spans 11 residues. Trimming took 7 bases from V and 7 from J, leaving 10 bases between them. CDR1 and CDR2 (germline): MDHEN, SYDVKM. CDR3: CASIADSEAFF. As DNA, the CDR3 is TGTGCCAGCATTGCCGACAGTGAAGCTTTCTTT.